Listed below are T cell receptor beta chains from one sample, sequenced in a study of a mutant IDH1 vaccine in newly diagnosed glioma. Data came from immunoSEQ multiplex PCR; TCRdb stores just in-frame clones and leaves some out. The sample shows some 60,000 clones, more than 80% of them seen only once. Their specific antigens are unknown. The material was PBMCs, obtained from a glioma patient whose treatment included an IDH1 peptide vaccine. The receptor source for this set is a man aged 25 to 45 with glioma. CDR3s include the opening cysteine and the closing phenylalanine or tryptophan. The D gene is left open where the match is weak. Clone size is shown for a subset of rows, as once, few, many or a class of expanded clone.

TRBJ2-1 . TRBV18 . CASSPLGVEHEQFF TGTGCCAGCTCACCATTGGGGGTGGAACATGAGCAGTTCTTC
TRBJ2-3 . TRBV9 TRBD1 CASSQRQGYGTDTQYF TGTGCCAGCAGCCAACGACAGGGGTATGGCACAGATACGCAGTATTTT
TRBJ2-1 . TRBV7-2 TRBD1 CASSSDRGTYNEQFF TGTGCCAGCAGCTCGGACAGGGGGACCTACAATGAGCAGTTCTTC
TRBJ2-1 few TRBV5-1 TRBD2 CASSPLAGVGYNEQFF TGCGCCAGCAGCCCCCTAGCGGGAGTAGGTTACAATGAGCAGTTCTTC
TRBJ2-5 . TRBV9 . CASNLGGEETQYF TGTGCCAGCAACTTAGGAGGGGAAGAGACCCAGTACTTC
TRBJ1-2 . TRBV19 . CASSKQEGRTYYGYTF TGTGCCAGTAGTAAGCAAGAGGGGAGGACATACTATGGCTACACCTTC
TRBJ1-1 few TRBV30 . CAWNLPVGAFF TGTGCCTGGAATCTTCCCGTCGGAGCTTTCTTT
TRBJ2-2 . TRBV5-1 . CASSPRLGWTGELFF TGCGCCAGCAGCCCTAGACTAGGTTGGACCGGGGAGCTGTTTTTT
TRBJ1-2 . TRBV27 TRBD1 CATRFGGGQFYGYTF TGTGCCACCCGATTTGGCGGGGGACAGTTCTATGGCTACACCTTC
TRBJ2-3 . TRBV27 . CASSPRAAGTDTQYF TGTGCCAGCAGCCCTCGGGCAGCGGGCACAGATACGCAGTATTTT